The clone carrying this TCR beta chain was counted only a few times. This sample stems from a study of T-cell memory formation after mild COVID-19. The CDR3 is 14 amino acids. The J segment lost 2 bases and the V segment lost 4 bases, leaving 2 bases of the junction unmatched. Per the germline V gene, CDR1 is SGHNT and CDR2 is YYREEE (reference sequence). TCRdb analysed the 5' RACE reads with MiXCR anew, one entry per CDR3 protein. The profile shows over 400,000 distinct CDR3 sequences, about a quarter of them singletons. The sequencing input was PBMCs or a T cell subset sorted from them (not recorded which). The genes are TRBV5-4 and TRBJ2-7; TRBD2 matches 11 bases. This sequence originates from an adult woman who had mild COVID-19 (a few samples of this study predate the infection). Cell type and time point are not known. In DNA, the CDR3 is TGTGCCAGCAGCGGTAGCGGGGGGGCCTACGAGCAGTACTTC. This gives the protein CASSGSGGAYEQYF.